This T cell receptor beta chain appears in the sequencing data of a study of T cell responses to AZD1222 COVID-19 vaccine. Broader study findings: Seropositivity was recorded at baseline in only a handful of AZD1222 recipients. Spike-spanning, vaccine-associated CD4 TCRs were dominant at 160-218 and 743-854. Females outnumbered males among donors, who were mostly white British; clonal diversity was possibly underestimated.

Method: immunoSEQ multiplex PCR; TCRdb's copy keeps in-frame clones and lacks some. The sample shows around 160,000 clones, approximately 88% of them seen only once. The V and J ends lost 7 bases and 3 bases, in that order; junction bases with no gene match: 5. This CDR3 spans 15 amino acids. Germline V CDR1 and CDR2: ENHRY, SYGVKD. As regards this clone: Antigen: not known.

The source of this sequence is an adult in good health. The genes are TRBV10-3 and TRBJ2-2; 10 nucleotides agree with TRBD1. This specimen was peripheral blood, taken on day 0 of AZD1222 vaccination. In nucleotides, the CDR3 is TGTGCCATCACCCCGGGACAGGGGTACACCGGGGAGCTGTTTTTT. Translated, it gives CAITPGQGYTGELFF.